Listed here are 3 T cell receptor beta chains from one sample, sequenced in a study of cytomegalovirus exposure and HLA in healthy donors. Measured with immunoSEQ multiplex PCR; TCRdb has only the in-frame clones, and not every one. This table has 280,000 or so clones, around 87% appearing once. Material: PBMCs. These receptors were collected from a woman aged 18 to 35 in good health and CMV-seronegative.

Written as DNA, the CDR3 is TGTGCCAGCAGCGCCACTAGCGGGGGATTCTACGAGCAGTACTTC. This sequence encodes CASSATSGGFYEQYF. The chain joins TRBV9 to TRBJ2-7; the match to TRBD2 covers 11 bases. Per germline, CDR1 SGDLS and CDR2 YYNGEE. The CDR3 is made up of 15 amino acids. Germline trimming cut 3 bases from V and 3 bases from J; bases unmatched to any gene: 5.

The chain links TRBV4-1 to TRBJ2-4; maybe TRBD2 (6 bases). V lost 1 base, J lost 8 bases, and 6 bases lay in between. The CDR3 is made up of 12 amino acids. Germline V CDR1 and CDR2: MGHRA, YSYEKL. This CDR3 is CASSQGEDIQYF. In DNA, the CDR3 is TGCGCCAGCAGCCAAGGGGAGGACATTCAGTACTTC.

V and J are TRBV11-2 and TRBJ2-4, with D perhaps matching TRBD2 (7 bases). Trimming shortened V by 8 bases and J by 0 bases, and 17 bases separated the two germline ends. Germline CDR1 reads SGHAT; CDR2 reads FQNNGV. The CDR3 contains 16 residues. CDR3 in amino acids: CASARIGGLAKNIQYF. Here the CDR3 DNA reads TGTGCCAGCGCCAGGATCGGGGGGCTAGCCAAAAACATTCAGTACTTC.